Detailed here is one T cell receptor beta chain. These data come from a study of blood T cells in healthy people across ages. Background on the study: Template switching captured about one barcoded beta molecule per two T cells.

The authors ran a second PCR of roughly 6 to 12 cycles using a sample-barcoded 5' primer and a J-beta primer mix. MiXCR, applied by TCRdb to the 5' RACE reads, yields one record per CDR3 protein. The repertoire holds around 1.5 million distinct CDR3 sequences, roughly 32% seen once, with approximately 11% in the top ten. Isolation per sample recovered at least 7 million PBMCs. CDR3 length: 12 residues. V shed 4 bases and J shed 7 bases, with 13 bases lying between them. Germline lookup yields CDR1 DFQATT and CDR2 SNEGSKA (reference sequence). The receptor comes from a woman aged 25-40 years in good health. The sample was blood. The chain is built from TRBV20-1 and TRBJ1-1; no definite D call. Here the CDR3 DNA reads TGCAGTGCTAAATGGACGAGCCTTGAAGCTTTCTTT. Amino acid sequence: CSAKWTSLEAFF.